The clone carrying this TCR beta chain showed up just once. The antigen remains unidentified. Repertoires were sampled repeatedly during chemoradiotherapy. Clones were read by immunoSEQ multiplex PCR, and TCRdb kept only the in-frame ones, dropping some. Among under 6,500 clones listed, 76% were seen once. This sample is part of a study of chemoradiotherapy in HPV16-positive cancers. Overall study: Candidate HPV-specific T-cell clones and common TCR motifs came from functional assays in a couple of HPV16-positive patients.

Germline CDR1 reads SGHDN; CDR2 reads FVKESK. Trimming removed 2 bases from V and 8 bases from J, with 9 bases in between. This CDR3 comprises 13 residues. Study conclusions and caveats: During treatment, candidate HPV-specific clones and E7-related motifs expanded in tumor.

Sample collection was performed from a patient who underwent chemoradiotherapy. This chain joins TRBV14 and TRBJ1-4; no definite D call. This receptor was obtained from a human donor with HPV-associated anogenital cancer. CDR3 loop: CASSQIAREKLFF. CDR3 sequence (DNA): TGTGCCAGCAGCCAAATCGCTCGAGAAAAACTGTTTTTT.